This T cell receptor beta chain derives from a study of Graves' ophthalmopathy and Graves' hyperthyroidism. Regarding the study as a whole: Most expanded thyroid clonotypes above 0.001 frequency also appeared in blood. In predicting ophthalmopathy progression, the model reached over 70% sensitivity and approximately 72% specificity.

The V gene's germline CDR1 is SGHVS and CDR2 FQNEAQ. V was shortened by 0 bases and J by 7 bases, with 9 bases between the two germline ends. CDR3 size: 13 residues. This clonotype was observed many times. No antigen is known for it. Scientists amplified the TCR beta CDR3 regions from RNA transcripts. An initial RT-PCR round employing HTBI primers preceded a second-round multiplex PCR. TCRdb itself ran the multiplex PCR reads through MiXCR, one entry per CDR3 protein. This sample has 1 million to 1.3 million distinct CDR3 sequences, with roughly 35% found just once. What was sequenced was peripheral blood or thyroid tissue (not recorded which). The V and J genes are TRBV7-8 and TRBJ1-2; the D is unclear. The source is an adult man with Graves' hyperthyroidism. Here the CDR3 reads CASSLAEVGGYTF. The CDR3 bases are TGTGCCAGCAGCTTAGCAGAAGTCGGTGGCTACACCTTC.